This T cell receptor (beta chain) is drawn from a study of blood T cell repertoires in COVID-19. Original methodology: Reference gene primer amplification gave estimated nucleated cell counts. Generated by immunoSEQ multiplex PCR, the TCRdb table keeps only in-frame clones and is missing some. That table supplies the V and J calls and clone size; D and trimming were determined from the DNA. The table has more than 200,000 clones, around four fifths seen once. CDR3 length: 14 residues. With 0 bases clipped from V and 8 bases from J, the junction kept 4 bases outside the gene matches. The germline V gene has CDR1 LGHNA and CDR2 YNFKEQ.

The chain has TRBV4-2 and TRBJ2-1; 7 nucleotides match TRBD2. This receptor was obtained from a woman in her forties with active or convalescent COVID-19. The sample taken for sequencing was peripheral blood. The CDR3 bases are TGTGCCAGCAGCCAAGAGAGACGGGGGGATGAGCAGTTCTTC. Translated, it gives CASSQERRGDEQFF.